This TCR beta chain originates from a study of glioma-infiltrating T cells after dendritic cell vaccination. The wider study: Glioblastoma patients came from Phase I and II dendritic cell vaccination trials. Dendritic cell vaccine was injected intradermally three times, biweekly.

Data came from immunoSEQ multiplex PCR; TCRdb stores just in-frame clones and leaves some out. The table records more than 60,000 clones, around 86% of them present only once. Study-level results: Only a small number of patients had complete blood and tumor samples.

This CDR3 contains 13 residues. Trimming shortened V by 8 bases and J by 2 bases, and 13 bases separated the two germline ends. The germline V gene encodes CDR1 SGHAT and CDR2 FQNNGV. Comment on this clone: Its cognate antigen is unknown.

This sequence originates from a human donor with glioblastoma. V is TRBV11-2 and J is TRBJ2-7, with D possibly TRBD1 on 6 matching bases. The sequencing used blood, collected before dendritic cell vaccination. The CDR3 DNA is TGTGCCAGCTCCCGGGACACACCCTACGAGCAGTACTTC. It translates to CASSRDTPYEQYF.